A single sample gave rise to the 8 T cell receptor beta chains below, sequenced in a study of blood T cell repertoires in COVID-19. Sequencing used immunoSEQ multiplex PCR; TCRdb keeps in-frame clones, though not all of them. The repertoire has approximately 89,000 clones, around 75% of them found once; the top ten carry roughly 25%. Material for sequencing was peripheral blood. These receptor sequences come from an older man with acute or convalescent COVID-19.

The rearrangement joins TRBV5-1 to TRBJ2-7; 8 positions agree with TRBD1. CDR3 length: 15 amino acids. Germline-derived CDR1 and CDR2 are SGHRS and YFSETQ. V lost 0 bases, J lost 5 bases, and 7 bases stayed unmatched. The CDR3 protein is CASSLAIGQGHEQYF. The CDR3 DNA sequence: TGCGCCAGCAGCTTGGCCATCGGACAGGGCCACGAGCAGTACTTC.

CDR3 coding DNA: TGTGCCAGCAGCTTAAGGAGCGGGAGGGCCGGTGAGACCCAGTACTTC. Protein product: CASSLRSGRAGETQYF. V is TRBV11-2 and J is TRBJ2-5; the match to TRBD2 covers 10 bases. CDR1 SGHAT and CDR2 FQNNGV come from the germline V gene. CDR3 size: 16 residues. The J segment lost 5 bases and the V segment lost 2 bases, leaving 8 bases of the junction unmatched.

This chain joins TRBV9 and TRBJ2-3; 7 bases map to TRBD2. Germline CDR1 and CDR2: SGDLS and YYNGEE. The CDR3 is made up of 15 amino acids. The junction had 2 bases not matched to a gene; V was cut back by 0 bases and J by 1 base. The CDR3 sequence is CASSVAAGGTDTQYF. CDR3 DNA sequence: TGTGCCAGCAGCGTAGCGGCGGGGGGCACAGATACGCAGTATTTT.

This rearrangement joins TRBV11-2 to TRBJ2-3, with 7 bases lining up with TRBD2. The germline V gene has CDR1 SGHAT and CDR2 FQNNGV. This CDR3 is 17 amino acids long. The junction had 15 bases not matched to a gene; V was cut back by 8 bases and J by 1 base. The CDR3 is CASAGEGGSFGTDTQYF. Written as DNA, the CDR3 is TGTGCCAGCGCCGGGGAGGGCGGAAGTTTTGGCACAGATACGCAGTATTTT.

This chain joins TRBV28 and TRBJ2-2; the D gene is possibly TRBD2 (6 bases). This CDR3 contains 14 residues. V gave up 6 bases and J gave up 4 bases, with 12 bases separating them. Germline V lookup: CDR1 MDHEN, CDR2 SYDVKM. The CDR3 bases are TGTGCCAGCAGCGGGGGTAGAGGCACCGGGGAGCTGTTTTTT. Its protein is CASSGGRGTGELFF. The variable domain in full, completed from reference TRBV28 and TRBJ2-2, reads DVKVTQSSRYLVKRTGEKVFLECVQDMDHENMFWYRQDPGLGLRLIYFSYDVKMKEKGDIPEGYSVSREKKERFSLILESASTNQTSMYLCASSGGRGTGELFFGEGSRLTVL.

V usage is TRBV7-2 and J usage is TRBJ2-2; no clear D. The CDR3 totals 14 residues. Germline CDR1 reads SGHTA; CDR2 reads FQGNSA. V was trimmed by 5 bases and J by 6 bases, leaving 13 bases between them. CDR3 sequence: CASSPSLRAGELFF. The CDR3 region has the DNA TGTGCCAGCAGCCCCTCTCTCCGCGCCGGGGAGCTGTTTTTT.

V gene TRBV30 combines with J gene TRBJ2-5, with TRBD2 matching 8 bases. The CDR3 is made up of 14 amino acids. The germline V gene encodes CDR1 GTSNPN and CDR2 SVGIG (reference sequence). V shed 5 bases and J 2 bases; nucleotides not matched to a gene: 7. CDR3 residues: CAWWVTSGQETQYF. The CDR3 DNA follows: TGTGCCTGGTGGGTAACTAGCGGTCAAGAGACCCAGTACTTC. The whole variable domain, remainder taken from reference TRBV30 and TRBJ2-5, is SQTIHQWPATLVQPVGSPLSLECTVEGTSNPNLYWYRQAAGRGLQLLFYSVGIGQISSEVPQNLSASRPQDRQFILSSKKLLLSDSGFYLCAWWVTSGQETQYFGPGTRLLVL.

The chain combines TRBV6-1 with TRBJ1-2; D not resolved. Trimming removed 1 base from V and 4 bases from J, with 16 bases in between. CDR3 length: 16 residues. The germline CDR1 and CDR2 sequences are MNHNS and SASEGT. CDR3 sequence (DNA): TGTGCCAGCAGTGAAGTAACGAGGGCGTCGAGCTATGGCTACACCTTC. It yields the protein CASSEVTRASSYGYTF.